The rows below give T cell receptor beta chains drawn from one sample of a study of T cell changes during pregnancy in multiple sclerosis. Libraries were prepared by immunoSEQ multiplex PCR; TCRdb keeps only in-frame clonotypes and omits some of them. Among 75,000 to 85,000 clones, around 93% were seen once, and the ten largest hold under 3%. The material sequenced was peripheral blood, taken in the second trimester of pregnancy. All receptors derive from a female donor with multiple sclerosis, enrolled in a pregnancy study. CDR3s include the opening cysteine and the closing phenylalanine or tryptophan. The order of the fields is D gene, clone size, V gene, J gene, CDR3 protein, CDR3 DNA. D genes are given only for firm matches. Only part of the rows carry a size: once, few, many, or a class if the clone is expanded.

NA	NA	TRBV2	TRBJ2-5	CASSEGVQETQYF	TGTGCCAGCAGTGAGGGAGTCCAAGAGACCCAGTACTTC
NA	NA	TRBV11-2	TRBJ2-7	CASSMDPGEEQYF	TGTGCCAGCAGCATGGATCCCGGGGAGGAGCAGTACTTC
NA	NA	TRBV10-1	TRBJ1-6	CASSPQANSPLHF	TGCGCCAGCAGTCCCCAGGCCAATTCACCCCTCCACTTT
NA	NA	TRBV20-1	TRBJ1-5	CSGNSGELQHF	TGCAGTGGTAATTCAGGGGAGCTCCAGCATTTT
TRBD1	NA	TRBV5-4	TRBJ2-4	CASSSTGLNIQYF	TGTGCCAGCAGCTCGACAGGGCTAAACATTCAGTACTTC
NA	NA	TRBV6-5	TRBJ1-1	CASSNPPGNTEAFF	TGTGCCAGCAGCAACCCGCCGGGGAACACTGAAGCTTTCTTT
NA	once	TRBV5-1	TRBJ1-4	CASSPGSGATNEKLFF	TGCGCCAGCAGCCCGGGGTCCGGAGCAACTAATGAAAAACTGTTTTTT
TRBD1	NA	TRBV10-2	TRBJ1-1	CASSEQGNTEAFF	TGCGCCAGCAGTGAACAGGGGAATACTGAAGCTTTCTTT
TRBD1	NA	TRBV19	TRBJ1-2	CASSTGQATNYGYTF	TGTGCCAGTAGTACCGGACAGGCGACTAACTATGGCTACACCTTC
TRBD1	NA	TRBV11-2	TRBJ1-2	CASSLVRQGPGGYTF	TGTGCCAGCAGCTTAGTACGACAGGGTCCTGGGGGCTACACCTTC
NA	NA	TRBV2	TRBJ2-2	CASSEGALTGELFF	TGTGCCAGCAGTGAAGGGGCCCTCACCGGGGAGCTGTTTTTT
TRBD2	NA	TRBV7-8	TRBJ2-2	CASSLARGGTGELFF	TGTGCCAGCAGCTTAGCGCGGGGGGGCACCGGGGAGCTGTTTTTT
TRBD2	NA	TRBV7-3	TRBJ2-2	CASSQAGGPIGELFF	TGTGCCAGCAGCCAAGCGGGGGGGCCGATCGGGGAGCTGTTTTTT
TRBD1	NA	TRBV16	TRBJ2-1	CASSQLTGSYNEQFF	TGTGCCAGCAGCCAATTGACAGGGTCGTACAATGAGCAGTTCTTC
NA	once	TRBV5-1	TRBJ1-1	CASSLQLFMNTEAFF	TGCGCCAGCAGCTTACAGCTATTCATGAACACTGAAGCTTTCTTT
NA	NA	TRBV5-6	TRBJ1-1	CASSSPSRGTIAEAFF	TGTGCCAGCAGCTCACCCTCCCGGGGTACAATCGCTGAAGCTTTCTTT
TRBD1	once	TRBV4-1	TRBJ1-6	CASSHNTGTGSPLHF	TGCGCCAGCAGCCATAACACCGGGACAGGCTCACCCCTCCACTTT
TRBD2	NA	TRBV9	TRBJ2-7	CASSVFAGEHYEQYF	TGTGCCAGCAGCGTATTCGCGGGGGAGCACTACGAGCAGTACTTC
NA	NA	TRBV4-1	TRBJ2-3	CASSQVFVVSADTQYF	TGCGCCAGCAGCCAAGTCTTTGTAGTTTCGGCAGATACGCAGTATTTT
NA	NA	TRBV18	TRBJ1-5	CASSLRGSNQPQHF	TGTGCCAGCTCACTCAGGGGCAGCAATCAGCCCCAGCATTTT
NA	NA	TRBV11-2	TRBJ2-7	CASSTDMVSYEQYF	TGTGCCAGCAGCACAGACATGGTCTCCTACGAGCAGTACTTC
TRBD1	NA	TRBV6-5	TRBJ1-2	CASSSQGEGYTF	TGTGCCAGCAGCTCACAGGGGGAAGGCTACACCTTC
NA	NA	TRBV19	TRBJ2-3	CASSPVSTDTQYF	TGTGCCAGTAGCCCAGTAAGCACAGATACGCAGTATTTT
TRBD2	NA	TRBV6-1	TRBJ2-1	CASTSGTSSYNEQFF	TGTGCCAGCACCTCCGGGACTAGCTCTTACAATGAGCAGTTCTTC
TRBD2	once	TRBV6-5	TRBJ2-1	CASSPPGLAHNEQFF	TGTGCCAGCAGTCCCCCGGGACTAGCTCACAATGAGCAGTTCTTC
TRBD2	NA	TRBV7-8	TRBJ2-3	CASSYRGGLGTDTQYF	TGTGCCAGCAGCTACCGGGGGGGATTGGGGACAGATACGCAGTATTTT
TRBD1	NA	TRBV5-1	TRBJ2-2	CASSRAPGTGVTGELFF	TGCGCCAGCAGTCGTGCCCCCGGGACAGGGGTCACCGGGGAGCTGTTTTTT
NA	NA	TRBV7-3	TRBJ1-1	CASSLSSGPPYTEAFF	TGTGCCAGCAGCTTAAGCAGCGGGCCACCCTACACTGAAGCTTTCTTT
NA	NA	TRBV7-9	TRBJ2-5	CASSLSIQETQYF	TGTGCCAGCAGCTTAAGCATCCAAGAGACCCAGTACTTC
TRBD1	NA	TRBV7-9	TRBJ2-1	CASSPDRGLVYEQFF	TGTGCCAGCAGCCCCGACAGGGGGCTAGTCTATGAGCAGTTCTTC
TRBD2	NA	TRBV7-6	TRBJ2-7	CASSLRSSGDRVQYF	TGTGCCAGCAGCTTACGGTCTAGCGGGGATCGGGTGCAGTACTTC
NA	NA	TRBV11-2	TRBJ1-1	CASGTGTLNTEAFF	TGTGCCAGCGGCACAGGGACCCTGAACACTGAAGCTTTCTTT
NA	NA	TRBV19	TRBJ2-3	CASSTIQGTDTQYF	TGTGCCAGTAGTACCATCCAGGGAACAGATACGCAGTATTTT
NA	NA	TRBV25-1	TRBJ1-1	CASSLGGGNTEAFF	TGTGCCAGCAGCTTAGGAGGTGGGAACACTGAAGCTTTCTTT
NA	NA	TRBV11-2	TRBJ2-2	CASSLPWLNTGELFF	TGTGCCAGCAGCTTACCCTGGCTGAACACCGGGGAGCTGTTTTTT
NA	NA	TRBV4-2	TRBJ2-7	CASSQETEGSYEQYF	TGTGCCAGCAGCCAAGAGACAGAAGGCTCCTACGAGCAGTACTTC
NA	NA	TRBV7-8	TRBJ1-4	CASSPPGGDEKLFF	TGTGCCAGCAGCCCGCCGGGGGGGGATGAAAAACTGTTTTTT
TRBD1	many	TRBV15	TRBJ1-3	CATTSTGKTLNTIYF	TGTGCCACCACCTCGACAGGGAAGACCTTAAACACCATATATTTT
NA	once	TRBV4-1	TRBJ2-3	CASSPSGVSADTQYF	TGCGCCAGCAGCCCATCTGGAGTTTCGGCAGATACGCAGTATTTT
NA	NA	TRBV6-1	TRBJ2-7	CASRELPASGSAYEQYF	TGTGCCAGCAGAGAACTCCCCGCTTCAGGGTCGGCCTACGAGCAGTACTTC
TRBD1	NA	TRBV7-2	TRBJ1-4	CASSSQPTGTGLEKLFF	TGTGCCAGCAGCTCTCAGCCCACCGGGACAGGGTTGGAAAAACTGTTTTTT
TRBD2	NA	TRBV29-1	TRBJ2-1	CSASPSGGADEQFF	TGCAGCGCCTCTCCTAGCGGGGGGGCTGATGAGCAGTTCTTC
NA	NA	TRBV9	TRBJ2-7	CASSVDPGSTYEQYF	TGTGCCAGCAGCGTAGATCCCGGGAGCACCTACGAGCAGTACTTC
TRBD1	NA	TRBV7-9	TRBJ2-5	CASSFGQGNQETQYF	TGTGCCAGCAGCTTCGGACAGGGGAACCAAGAGACCCAGTACTTC
NA	NA	TRBV29-1	TRBJ2-7	CSVSNRTESSYEQYF	TGCAGCGTCTCGAATAGGACAGAGAGCTCCTACGAGCAGTACTTC
TRBD1	NA	TRBV18	TRBJ2-7	CASSPDRGNSYEQYF	TGTGCCAGCTCCCCGGACAGGGGAAATTCCTACGAGCAGTACTTC
TRBD1	few	TRBV4-1	TRBJ1-5	CASSQDQGGQPQHF	TGCGCCAGCAGCCAAGATCAGGGGGGTCAGCCCCAGCATTTT
NA	NA	TRBV2	TRBJ2-3	CASSRPGTDTQYF	TGTGCCAGCAGTCGCCCAGGGACAGATACGCAGTATTTT
TRBD2	NA	TRBV27	TRBJ2-3	CASRAAGGPADTQYF	TGTGCCAGCAGGGCTGCGGGGGGGCCTGCAGATACGCAGTATTTT
NA	NA	TRBV5-1	TRBJ1-2	CASSLDGQGYGYTF	TGCGCCAGCAGCTTGGATGGTCAGGGCTATGGCTACACCTTC
NA	NA	TRBV27	TRBJ1-2	CASSFGQGYGYTF	TGTGCCAGCAGTTTCGGGCAGGGCTATGGCTACACCTTC
TRBD1	NA	TRBV4-1	TRBJ1-2	CASSQGDRAEGYTF	TGCGCCAGCAGCCAAGGGGACAGGGCGGAAGGCTACACCTTC
NA	NA	TRBV11-2	TRBJ2-2	CASTTRDRNTGELFF	TGTGCCAGCACGACGCGGGACAGGAACACCGGGGAGCTGTTTTTT
NA	NA	TRBV19	TRBJ1-2	CASSMEGNYGYTF	TGTGCCAGTAGTATGGAGGGGAACTATGGCTACACCTTC
NA	NA	TRBV29-1	TRBJ2-5	CSVDGYGQMYQETQYF	TGCAGCGTTGATGGGTACGGACAGATGTACCAAGAGACCCAGTACTTC